These 21 T cell receptor beta chains came from one sample sequenced in a study of regulatory T cells in long-lasting Graves disease. TCR beta libraries were built with iRepertoire HTBI primers and Arm-PCR of CDR3 regions. Each CDR3 protein is one row after TCRdb ran MiXCR on the multiplex PCR reads. In the table there are hundreds of thousands of distinct CDR3 sequences, about 15% of which are singletons. As for time point: newly diagnosed GD, antithyroid drugs for less than 3 months. From PBMCs, RNA was extracted and then used to make the TCR library. This sample was also put to use in a study of T cells in Graves' hyperthyroidism and ophthalmopathy.

The specimen comprised peripheral blood mononuclear cells (PBMCs), sampled at new diagnosis, from a patient treated with antithyroid drugs. The source is a woman aged 25 to 45 with Graves disease.

This clonotype has just a few counts. The rearrangement uses TRBV28 and TRBJ1-4; D unclear. This CDR3 has 13 amino acids. Looked up from germline, CDR1 is MDHEN and CDR2 is SYDVKM. Trimming took off 8 bases at V and 8 bases at J, with 15 bases between the two ends. CDR3 amino acids: CASSRRSREKLFF. CDR3 in DNA: TGTGCCAGCTCAAGGCGGAGTAGGGAAAAACTGTTTTTT.

The rearrangement joins TRBV29-1 to TRBJ1-2; D may be TRBD1 (6 bases). The CDR3 is made up of 11 amino acids. The germline gives CDR1 SQVTM, CDR2 ANQGSEA. V lost 6 bases to trimming and J lost 7 bases, with 12 bases between them. The CDR3 region has the DNA TGCAGCGTGGCCAGGGGTTCTGGCTACACCTTC. It yields the protein CSVARGSGYTF.

This clonotype has just a few counts. The CDR3: CASGLRGHTNTGELFF. The CDR3 region has the DNA TGTGCTAGTGGTCTACGGGGGCACACGAACACCGGGGAGCTGTTTTTT. The rearrangement links TRBV12-5 to TRBJ2-2, with D perhaps given as TRBD1 or TRBD2 (6 bases each). With 5 bases removed from V and 0 bases from J, the gap between germline ends came to 13 bases. CDR3 size: 16 residues. Germline V lookup: CDR1 LGHNT, CDR2 FRNRAP.

The J gene is TRBJ2-7, the V gene TRBV20-1, with D tentatively TRBD1 or TRBD2 (5 bases each). The CDR3 consists of 15 residues. The V gene lost 4 bases and the J gene lost 3 bases, with 19 bases spanning the gap. Germline V CDR1 and CDR2: DFQATT, SNEGSKA (reference sequence). CDR3 DNA: TGCAGTGCTACGCCAGAAAGGGACCACTTCTACGAGCAGTACTTC. As protein: CSATPERDHFYEQYF.

This clonotype was found a few times. The chain uses TRBV3-1 and TRBJ2-1; 12 nucleotides line up with TRBD2. This CDR3 has 18 amino acids. Germline V gives CDR1 LGHDT, CDR2 YNNKEL (reference sequence). V lost 2 bases to trimming and J lost 4 bases; unmatched junction nucleotides: 9. This CDR3 reads CASSQSLAGGPGYNEQFF. The CDR3 nucleotides are TGTGCCAGCAGCCAAAGCCTAGCGGGAGGGCCGGGGTACAATGAGCAGTTCTTC.

The V and J genes are TRBV5-1 and TRBJ2-5, with 8 bases fitting TRBD1. CDR1 is SGHRS, CDR2 YFSETQ, per germline. The CDR3 is made up of 14 amino acids. J gave up 2 bases and V 7 bases, and 7 bases lay outside the gene matches. CDR3 protein: CASRQGYGQETQYF. DNA of the CDR3: TGCGCCAGCCGACAGGGGTACGGGCAAGAGACCCAGTACTTC.

A few counts support this clonotype. This rearrangement joins TRBV28 to TRBJ2-7, with D tentatively TRBD1 or TRBD2 (6 bases each). Germline-derived CDR1 and CDR2 are MDHEN and SYDVKM. Trimming took off 7 bases at V and 4 bases at J, with 11 bases between the two ends. This CDR3 has 12 amino acids. CDR3 amino acids: CASTGGLYEQYF. In nucleotides, the CDR3 is TGTGCCAGCACTGGGGGGCTATACGAGCAGTACTTC.

As regards this clonotype: One end of the junction does not line up with germline, which may come from a read error. The chain recombines TRBV6-1 with TRBJ2-7; D unclear. This CDR3 comprises 10 residues. Germline CDR1 is MNHNS and CDR2 is SASEGT. The DNA of the CDR3 is TGTGCCAGCAGGGAAGACGAGCAGTACTTC. It specifies CASREDEQYF.

This clonotype was detected a few times. V usage is TRBV5-4 and J usage is TRBJ2-5; D remains unclear. This CDR3 region has 15 residues. Germline values: CDR1 SGHNT, CDR2 YYREEE (reference sequence). V was trimmed by 5 bases and J by 4 bases, leaving 18 bases between them. This CDR3 is CASRKFDGLAETQYF. The CDR3 nucleotides are TGTGCCAGCAGGAAATTCGACGGATTAGCAGAGACCCAGTACTTC.

In this sample, this clonotype turned up a few times. The chain employs TRBV30 and TRBJ1-6; 10 bases align to TRBD1. Germline trimming cut 3 bases from V and 9 bases from J; bases unmatched to any gene: 5. The CDR3 runs to 14 residues. Germline CDR1 is GTSNPN and CDR2 is SVGIG (reference sequence). Written as DNA, the CDR3 is TGTGCCTGGAGGAGAGACAGGGGGCTTTCACCCCTCCACTTT. Protein: CAWRRDRGLSPLHF.

J is TRBJ2-2 and V is TRBV28; no clear D. CDR1 MDHEN and CDR2 SYDVKM come from the germline V gene. This CDR3 is 12 amino acids long. Trimming pared 3 bases from V and 7 bases from J, leaving 6 bases between. The CDR3 is CASSFLIGELFF. The CDR3 region has the DNA TGTGCCAGCAGTTTTCTAATCGGGGAGCTGTTTTTT. Filled out from reference TRBV28 and TRBJ2-2, the complete variable domain reads DVKVTQSSRYLVKRTGEKVFLECVQDMDHENMFWYRQDPGLGLRLIYFSYDVKMKEKGDIPEGYSVSREKKERFSLILESASTNQTSMYLCASSFLIGELFFGEGSRLTVL.

This clonotype appeared a few times. This sequence joins TRBV6-1 and TRBJ2-3; D is uncertain. CDR3 length: 15 residues. Germline V CDR1 and CDR2: MNHNS, SASEGT. Deletions cut 2 bases from V and 0 bases from J, with 9 bases between. CDR3 sequence: CASSEQMGSTDTQYF. The CDR3 region has the DNA TGTGCCAGCAGTGAACAGATGGGAAGCACAGATACGCAGTATTTT.

V and J are TRBV3-1 and TRBJ1-3; D remains unclear. Trimming shortened V by 3 bases and J by 3 bases, and 12 bases separated the two germline ends. Germline V lookup: CDR1 LGHDT, CDR2 YNNKEL (reference sequence). The CDR3 covers 15 residues. This CDR3 is CASSQRPDGGNTIYF. The CDR3 region has the DNA TGTGCCAGCAGCCAGCGGCCTGATGGTGGAAACACCATATATTTT. The whole variable domain, filled in from reference TRBV3-1 and TRBJ1-3, reads DTAVSQTPKYLVTQMGNDKSIKCEQNLGHDTMYWYKQDSKKFLKIMFSYNNKELIINETVPNRFSPKSPDKAHLNLHINSLELGDSAVYFCASSQRPDGGNTIYFGEGSWLTVV.

As regards this clonotype: This may come from a read error, since a much larger clone is one base off. This chain connects TRBV2 to TRBJ2-1; TRBD1 matches at 8 bases. From germline, CDR1 is SNHLY and CDR2 FYNNEI. This CDR3 spans 12 amino acids. V trimming: 9 bases; J trimming: 7 bases; junction bases outside the gene matches: 5. CDR3 sequence reads: CARRRTGNEQFF. The CDR3 region has the DNA TGTGCCAGAAGGAGGACAGGGAATGAGCAGTTCTTC.

This clonotype has at least ten counts. CDR3: CASSWGRGLGGYTF. The DNA of the CDR3 is TGTGCCAGCAGCTGGGGCAGGGGCCTAGGGGGCTACACCTTC. The gene calls are TRBV11-2 and TRBJ1-2; D might be TRBD1 (6 bases). The CDR3 is 14 residues long. Germline CDR1 is SGHAT and CDR2 is FQNNGV. The V end was cut by 4 bases, the J end by 8 bases, with 17 bases between.

This clonotype was recorded many times. This chain uses TRBV11-1 with TRBJ2-1; 7 bases match TRBD2. J lost 6 bases, V lost 5 bases, and 10 bases had no gene match. Germline V gene data show CDR1 as SGHAT and CDR2 as FQDESV (reference sequence). This CDR3 region has 15 residues. CDR3 loop: CASSLGRTSLNEQFF. The CDR3 DNA reads as TGTGCCAGCAGCCTCGGGCGGACTAGTCTCAATGAGCAGTTCTTC.

Ten or more counts support this clonotype. V gene TRBV29-1 combines with J gene TRBJ1-1, with 11 bases that match TRBD1. The V gene end was trimmed by 6 bases and the J gene end by 11 bases; junction bases not matched to a gene: 11. The CDR3 consists of 13 residues. Germline CDR1 and CDR2: SQVTM and ANQGSEA. CDR3: CSVAGQGVEMAFF. The CDR3, as DNA: TGCAGCGTAGCGGGACAGGGGGTAGAAATGGCTTTCTTT.

Of note for this clonotype: The germline gene is not matched at one end of the junction; a read error may be the cause. The chain couples TRBV6-2 or TRBV6-3 to TRBJ1-1, with D unclear. In germline, CDR1 is MNHEY, CDR2 SVGEGT. This CDR3 is 16 amino acids long. The CDR3 is CACSSLGIPGNTEAFF. The CDR3 bases are TGTGCCTGCAGCTCCCTCGGTATCCCGGGGAACACTGAAGCTTTCTTT.

This clonotype showed up many times. The chain links TRBV3-1 to TRBJ1-1; 9 bases agree with TRBD1. The junction had 12 bases not matched to a gene; V was cut back by 6 bases and J by 1 base. The germline V gene encodes CDR1 LGHDT and CDR2 YNNKEL (reference sequence). This CDR3 is 17 amino acids long. Here the CDR3 DNA reads TGTGCCAGCAGACCCCCGGGACAGGGACATGGGAACACTGAAGCTTTCTTT. Translated, it gives CASRPPGQGHGNTEAFF.

The chain has TRBV7-6 and TRBJ2-2, with D perhaps TRBD1 (5 bases). This CDR3 contains 15 residues. The germline gives CDR1 SGHVS, CDR2 FNYEAQ. V was cut by 3 bases and J by 6 bases, with 14 bases left in between. The CDR3 region has the DNA TGTGCCAGCAGCTTCCGCAGGGAAGGTGCCGGGGAGCTGTTTTTT. Translation gives CASSFRREGAGELFF.

This clonotype was recorded a few times. The chain couples TRBV6-5 to TRBJ1-1; D remains ambiguous. The V and J ends lost 2 bases and 4 bases respectively, with 8 bases between them. The CDR3 has 13 amino acids. Germline CDR1 MNHEY, CDR2 SVGAGI. The CDR3 bases are TGTGCCAGCAGTTACATGGGAGGCACTGAAGCTTTCTTT. Residues: CASSYMGGTEAFF.